The 6 T cell receptor beta chains given below trace back to one sample, sequenced in a study of shared clonotypes between healthy human individuals. TCRdb's table, derived via immunoSEQ multiplex PCR, lists solely in-frame clones and lacks some. This table has roughly 2.6 million clones, just over 90% appearing once. Sequencing input: naive CD4+ T cells sorted from blood. As for subset: CD45RA+ positively selected. These receptor sequences come from a man between 18 and 29 years old in good health.

The chain couples TRBV10-3 to TRBJ1-4; 7 bases fit TRBD1. CDR1 and CDR2 from the germline V gene are ENHRY and SYGVKD. This CDR3 has 14 amino acids. V was clipped by 6 bases and J by 5 bases; unmatched bases: 6. CDR3 nucleotides: TGTGCCATCAGCGAGGGACAGAAGAATGAAAAACTGTTTTTT. Protein sequence: CAISEGQKNEKLFF.

This chain connects TRBV5-4 to TRBJ2-4, with D hard to call. Germline-derived CDR1 and CDR2 are SGHNT and YYREEE (reference sequence). The CDR3 is 17 residues long. Trimming took off 3 bases at V and 2 bases at J, with 18 bases between the two ends. CDR3 sequence: CASSSGPPTQSKNIQYF. In nucleotides, the CDR3 is TGTGCCAGCAGCTCTGGACCACCCACCCAATCCAAAAACATTCAGTACTTC.

The chain combines TRBV27 with TRBJ2-2; D unresolved. V was trimmed by 4 bases and J by 1 base, leaving 13 bases between them. CDR3 length: 16 residues. Per the germline V gene, CDR1 is MNHEY and CDR2 is SMNVEV (reference sequence). The DNA of the CDR3 is TGTGCCAGCAGTTATGGGTATGGGATGAACACCGGGGAGCTGTTTTTT. It codes for CASSYGYGMNTGELFF.

The chain has TRBV30 and TRBJ2-2; possible D gene TRBD2, 6 bases. V lost 7 bases, J lost 7 bases, and 16 bases lay in between. The CDR3 contains 13 residues. CDR1 GTSNPN and CDR2 SVGIG come from the germline V gene (reference sequence). The chain's CDR3 is CASGLGGSGELFF. For the CDR3, the DNA is TGTGCCTCCGGGCTGGGGGGAAGCGGGGAGCTGTTTTTT.

The chain employs TRBV18 and TRBJ2-7, with 8 bases identical to TRBD1. The V gene's germline CDR1 is KGHSH and CDR2 LQKENI. V lost 0 bases, J lost 3 bases, and 4 bases stayed unmatched. This CDR3 is built from 15 residues. CDR3 bases: TGTGCCAGCTCACCACCTCGGACAGGGATCTACGAGCAGTACTTC. It encodes CASSPPRTGIYEQYF.

This chain connects TRBV5-1 to TRBJ2-5, with 7 bases aligning to TRBD1. The trim removed 3 bases at V and 5 bases at J, leaving 4 bases unmatched. The CDR3 is made up of 13 amino acids. Germline lookup yields CDR1 SGHRS and CDR2 YFSETQ. The CDR3 loop reads CASSYTGAETQYF. The DNA of the CDR3 is TGCGCCAGCAGCTACACAGGGGCGGAGACCCAGTACTTC. Full variable domain (missing parts from reference TRBV5-1 and TRBJ2-5): KAGVTQTPRYLIKTRGQQVTLSCSPISGHRSVSWYQQTPGQGLQFLFEYFSETQRNKGNFPGRFSGRQFSNSRSEMNVSTLELGDSALYLCASSYTGAETQYFGPGTRLLVL.